These 4 T cell receptor beta chains share one sample of origin, sequenced in a study of cytomegalovirus exposure and HLA in healthy donors. The repertoire was sequenced with immunoSEQ multiplex PCR; TCRdb's copy has only in-frame clones and lacks some. The table has 100,000 or so clones, 86% seen once; the top ten hold 4%. The source material was PBMCs. Receptors originate from a woman aged 18-29 years in good health and CMV-seropositive.

The chain employs TRBV9 and TRBJ2-1; 7 bases align to TRBD2. CDR1 and CDR2 from the germline V gene are SGDLS and YYNGEE. The J segment lost 5 bases and the V segment lost 0 bases, leaving 5 bases of the junction unmatched. The CDR3 is 15 residues long. The CDR3 bases are TGTGCCAGCAGCGTAGAGGGAGGGAGGGACAATGAGCAGTTCTTC. Translation gives CASSVEGGRDNEQFF. Full variable domain (missing parts from reference TRBV9 and TRBJ2-1): DSGVTQTPKHLITATGQRVTLRCSPRSGDLSVYWYQQSLDQGLQFLIQYYNGEERAKGNILERFSAQQFPDLHSELNLSSLELGDSALYFCASSVEGGRDNEQFFGPGTRLTVL.

This clone was observed a handful of times. The chain uses TRBV6-1 and TRBJ2-7, with D perhaps TRBD1 (5 bases). Deletions cut 2 bases from V and 5 bases from J, with 16 bases between. Per the germline V gene, CDR1 is MNHNS and CDR2 is SASEGT. The CDR3 length is 15 residues. CDR3 sequence (DNA): TGTGCCAGCAGTGAACTGGCAGGGTTTATCAACGAGCAGTACTTC. It codes for CASSELAGFINEQYF.

The chain employs TRBV27 and TRBJ2-7; the match to TRBD2 covers 9 bases. Germline V gene lookup returns CDR1 MNHEY and CDR2 SMNVEV (reference sequence). This CDR3 region has 17 residues. After removal of 0 bases from V and 2 bases from J, the junction contained 8 bases not matched to a gene. CDR3: CASSLSGLTSGPYEQYF. For the CDR3, the DNA is TGTGCCAGCAGTTTATCGGGGTTGACTAGCGGACCCTACGAGCAGTACTTC.

The chain joins TRBV9 to TRBJ2-1; D gene unclear. Trimming pared 0 bases from V and 8 bases from J, leaving 15 bases between. CDR1 and CDR2 (germline): SGDLS, YYNGEE. CDR3 length: 15 amino acids. CDR3 in amino acids: CASSVDPLPSDEQFF. The CDR3 region has the DNA TGTGCCAGCAGCGTAGACCCCCTTCCCTCGGATGAGCAGTTCTTC.